These 3 T cell receptor beta chains were all obtained from the same sample, sequenced in a study of cytomegalovirus exposure and HLA in healthy donors. The PCR used 60 Vbeta and 13 Jbeta primers. Some clones are missing from TCRdb's copy, which holds only in-frame ones; the method was immunoSEQ multiplex PCR. The sample yields about 76,000 clones, 65% to 85% seen once. Material: PBMCs. These receptors were collected from a woman in her thirties or forties in good health and CMV-seropositive.

This chain uses TRBV5-1 with TRBJ2-7; 10 bases agree with TRBD2. Germline CDR1 reads SGHRS; CDR2 reads YFSETQ. The V and J ends lost 8 bases and 4 bases, in that order; junction bases with no gene match: 9. The length of the CDR3 is 14 residues. The DNA for the CDR3 is TGCGCCAGTAAAACTAGCGGGATAGGTTACGAGCAGTACTTC. This gives the protein CASKTSGIGYEQYF.

The rearrangement joins TRBV28 to TRBJ2-7; the match to TRBD1 covers 8 bases. In germline, CDR1 is MDHEN, CDR2 SYDVKM. V lost 7 bases, J lost 6 bases, and 5 bases stayed unmatched. The CDR3 sequence is 12 residues long. CDR3: CASKGQVGEQYF. In DNA form, the CDR3 reads TGTGCCAGCAAGGGACAGGTGGGCGAGCAGTACTTC.

This clone has just one count. The rearrangement uses TRBV5-1 and TRBJ2-7, with 9 bases lining up with TRBD1. This CDR3 region has 14 residues. V lost 4 bases, J lost 2 bases, and 4 bases stayed unmatched. Looked up from germline, CDR1 is SGHRS and CDR2 is YFSETQ. As DNA, the CDR3 is TGCGCCAGCAGCCCGAGGACAGGGGCCTACGAGCAGTACTTC. It encodes CASSPRTGAYEQYF.